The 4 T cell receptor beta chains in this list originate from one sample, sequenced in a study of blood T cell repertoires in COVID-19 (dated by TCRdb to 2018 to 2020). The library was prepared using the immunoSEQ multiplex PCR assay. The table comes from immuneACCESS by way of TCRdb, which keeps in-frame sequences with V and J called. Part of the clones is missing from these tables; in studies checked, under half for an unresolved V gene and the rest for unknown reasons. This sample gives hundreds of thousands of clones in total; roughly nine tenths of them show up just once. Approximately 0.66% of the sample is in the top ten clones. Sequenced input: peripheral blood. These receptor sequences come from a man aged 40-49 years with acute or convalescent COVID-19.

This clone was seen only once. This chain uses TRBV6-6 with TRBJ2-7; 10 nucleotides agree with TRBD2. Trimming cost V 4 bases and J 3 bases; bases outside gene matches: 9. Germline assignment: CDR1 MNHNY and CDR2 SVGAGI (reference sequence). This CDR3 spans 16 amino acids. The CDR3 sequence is CASSSSGERGGYEQYF. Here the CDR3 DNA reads TGTGCCAGCAGTTCTTCCGGGGAGCGGGGGGGCTACGAGCAGTACTTC.

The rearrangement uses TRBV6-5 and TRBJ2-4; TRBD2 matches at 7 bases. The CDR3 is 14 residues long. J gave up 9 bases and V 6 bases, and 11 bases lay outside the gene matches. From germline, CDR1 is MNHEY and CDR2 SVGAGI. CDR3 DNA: TGTGCCAGCAGGCCCCGGGACTATGGTGGCATTCAGTACTTC. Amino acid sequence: CASRPRDYGGIQYF.

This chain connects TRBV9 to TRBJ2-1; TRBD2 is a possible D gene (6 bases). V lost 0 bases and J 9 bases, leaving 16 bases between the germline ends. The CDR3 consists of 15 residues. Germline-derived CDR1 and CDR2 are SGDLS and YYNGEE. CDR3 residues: CASSVADGRASEQFF. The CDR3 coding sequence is TGTGCCAGCAGCGTAGCGGACGGGAGAGCCTCTGAGCAGTTCTTC.

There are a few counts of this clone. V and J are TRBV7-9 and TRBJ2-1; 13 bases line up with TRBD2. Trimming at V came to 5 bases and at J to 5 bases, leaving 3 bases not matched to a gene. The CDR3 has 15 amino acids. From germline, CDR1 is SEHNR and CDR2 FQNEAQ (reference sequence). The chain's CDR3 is CASSPGLAGNNEQFF. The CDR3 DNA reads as TGTGCCAGCAGCCCGGGACTAGCGGGAAACAATGAGCAGTTCTTC.